The next 18 T cell receptor beta chains were all read from a single sample in a study of CD8+CD57+ T cells in acquired aplastic anemia. CDR3 and TCR beta VDJ profiling relied on a genomic DNA template. TCRdb re-derived calls from the reads in MiXCR, one entry per CDR3 protein. The sample comprises approximately 200,000 distinct CDR3 sequences, about three fifths of which are singletons, and more than 45% rests with the top ten. Material: sorted CD4+, CD8+, or CD8+CD57+ T cells (not recorded which) from PBMCs. These receptors all stem from a human donor with severe aplastic anemia or a healthy control (not recorded which).

The DNA of the CDR3 is TGTGCCAGCAGCGTATTTAATTCACCCCTCCACTTT. Translated, it gives CASSVFNSPLHF. This chain connects TRBV9 to TRBJ1-6; unclear D gene. This CDR3 comprises 12 residues. Germline CDR1 reads SGDLS; CDR2 reads YYNGEE. The V end lost 1 base, the J end lost 6 bases, and 2 bases lay between the germline ends.

The rearrangement links TRBV2 to TRBJ2-1; 7 nucleotides line up with TRBD2. J lost 7 bases, V lost 5 bases, and 8 bases had no gene match. This CDR3 is built from 14 residues. Germline assignment: CDR1 SNHLY and CDR2 FYNNEI. The CDR3 here is CASSPASGINEQFF. The CDR3 DNA is TGTGCCAGCAGTCCCGCCAGCGGGATTAATGAGCAGTTCTTC.

V and J are TRBV19 and TRBJ2-4; 7 bases agree with TRBD2. The CDR3 contains 19 residues. V dropped 5 bases and J dropped 0; count of bases not matched to a gene: 16. Per the germline V gene, CDR1 is LNHDA and CDR2 is SQIVND (reference sequence). DNA for the CDR3: TGTGCCAGTAGTCGCACCCCCTCAGGGAGGGCCCTAGCCAAAAACATTCAGTACTTC. Residues: CASSRTPSGRALAKNIQYF.

The V gene is TRBV6-1, the J gene TRBJ1-4; D remains unclear. Between the trimmed V and J ends, which lost 3 bases and 5 bases, there was a span of 13 bases. Per germline, CDR1 MNHNS and CDR2 SASEGT. This CDR3 contains 15 residues. The CDR3 loop is CASSDYQSGNEKLFF. CDR3 DNA sequence: TGTGCCAGCAGTGATTATCAGTCTGGGAATGAAAAACTGTTTTTT.

This chain links TRBV2 with TRBJ2-7; D remains ambiguous. V lost 7 bases and J 4 bases, leaving 8 bases between the germline ends. This CDR3 is 11 amino acids long. Germline CDR1 reads SNHLY; CDR2 reads FYNNEI. The CDR3 coding sequence is TGTGCCAGCAAAAGGGAATACGAGCAGTACTTC. Residues: CASKREYEQYF.

The count of this clonotype is one. This chain connects TRBV5-1 to TRBJ1-5, with D possibly TRBD1 on 6 matching bases. The CDR3 consists of 11 residues. Germline CDR1 and CDR2: SGHRS and YFSETQ. V lost 4 bases and J lost 9, with 8 bases in between. CDR3 residues: CASSTTGPQHF. CDR3 coding DNA: TGCGCCAGCAGCACGACAGGGCCCCAGCATTTT.

Many counts were recorded for this clonotype. The chain is built from TRBV20-1 and TRBJ2-3, with 7 positions matching TRBD2. This CDR3 is 12 amino acids long. Germline CDR1 is DFQATT and CDR2 is SNEGSKA (reference sequence). Losses at the gene ends were 4 bases for V and 5 bases for J; bases not matched to a gene: 3. CDR3 in amino acids: CSANGGEDTQYF. CDR3 coding DNA: TGCAGTGCTAATGGGGGGGAAGATACGCAGTATTTT.

The V call is TRBV7-9, the J call TRBJ2-1; a weak D match, TRBD1 (6 bases). The germline V and J ends were trimmed by 5 bases and 7 bases, with 12 bases remaining between them. CDR1 is SEHNR and CDR2 is FQNEAQ in the germline V gene (reference sequence). The CDR3 covers 13 residues. As DNA, the CDR3 is TGTGCCAGCAGCGAAGGGGGTCGGAATGAGCAGTTCTTC. Translation gives CASSEGGRNEQFF.

This clonotype was detected only a few times. The chain carries TRBV29-1 and TRBJ2-2; D is unresolved. The CDR3 contains 12 residues. Deletions cut 3 bases from V and 2 bases from J, with 4 bases between. The germline CDR1 and CDR2 sequences are SQVTM and ANQGSEA. Written as DNA, the CDR3 is TGCAGCGTTGACGGAAACACCGGGGAGCTGTTTTTT. Translation gives CSVDGNTGELFF.

The V call is TRBV15, the J call TRBJ2-7; D unclear. Germline V gene lookup returns CDR1 LNHNV and CDR2 YYDKDF (reference sequence). The CDR3 loop spans 14 amino acids. The V and J ends lost 0 bases and 2 bases respectively, with 8 bases between them. CDR3 DNA sequence: TGTGCCACCAGCAGAGAACAAGGACCCTACGAGCAGTACTTC. Its protein product is CATSREQGPYEQYF.

The table lists this clonotype with many counts. The chain uses TRBV5-8 and TRBJ2-7; weak D call: TRBD2 (6 bases). In germline, CDR1 is SGHTS, CDR2 YDEGEE. This CDR3 is 15 amino acids long. The V end was cut by 0 bases, the J end by 2 bases, with 12 bases between. Written as DNA, the CDR3 is TGTGCCAGCAGCTTGGACGGGGGTCCCCCCTACGAGCAGTACTTC. Translated: CASSLDGGPPYEQYF.

The V and J genes are TRBV20-1 and TRBJ1-2; D not certain. The CDR3 has 10 amino acids. The ends were cut back, 8 bases at V and 2 bases at J, with 6 bases in the middle. The V gene's germline CDR1 is DFQATT and CDR2 SNEGSKA (reference sequence). The CDR3 nucleotides read TGCAGTCTATGGAACTATGGCTACACCTTC. It specifies CSLWNYGYTF.

Ten or more counts support this clonotype. The genes are TRBV4-2 and TRBJ2-1, with 9 positions matching TRBD2. Germline CDR1 is LGHNA and CDR2 is YNFKEQ. V dropped 0 bases and J dropped 7; count of bases not matched to a gene: 13. This CDR3 spans 18 amino acids. The CDR3 nucleotides read TGTGCCAGCAGCCAAGAGCTCATGGGTGCGACTAGCGGAAATGAGCAGTTCTTC. Protein sequence: CASSQELMGATSGNEQFF.

This rearrangement joins TRBV7-2 to TRBJ2-7; a possible D gene is TRBD1 (5 bases). The CDR3 totals 15 residues. V lost 1 base, J lost 3 bases, and 13 bases lay in between. Germline V gene data show CDR1 as SGHTA and CDR2 as FQGNSA. The CDR3 spells CASSLVAGQGYEQYF. The CDR3, as DNA: TGTGCCAGCAGCTTAGTAGCAGGGCAGGGCTACGAGCAGTACTTC.

This clonotype occurred a few times. Written as DNA, the CDR3 is TGTGCCACCAGCAACGAATCGCCGGGACAGTACTACGAGCAGTACTTC. Amino acid sequence: CATSNESPGQYYEQYF. The gene calls are TRBV15 and TRBJ2-7; 7 bases are shared with TRBD1. With V trimmed by 4 bases and J by 3 bases, 12 bases remained unmatched. Germline loops: CDR1 LNHNV, CDR2 YYDKDF (reference sequence). The CDR3 is made up of 16 amino acids.

This clonotype was counted many times. The chain joins TRBV3-1 to TRBJ1-1, with D unclear. Trimming shortened V by 2 bases and J by 6 bases, and 10 bases separated the two germline ends. The CDR3 length is 13 residues. Germline lookup yields CDR1 LGHDT and CDR2 YNNKEL (reference sequence). CDR3 sequence: CASSQYVASEAFF. The DNA for the CDR3 is TGTGCCAGCAGCCAATACGTCGCCTCTGAAGCTTTCTTT.

This clonotype was observed a handful of times. J is TRBJ2-5 and V is TRBV2, with D uncertain. This CDR3 has 11 residues. The germline V gene encodes CDR1 SNHLY and CDR2 FYNNEI. V was trimmed by 6 bases and J by 5 bases, leaving 7 bases between them. The CDR3 here is CASRELETQYF. The CDR3 DNA follows: TGTGCCAGCAGAGAATTGGAGACCCAGTACTTC.

The chain combines TRBV7-9 with TRBJ2-1; D is unresolved. The CDR3 is 16 residues long. The germline V and J ends were trimmed by 2 bases and 3 bases, with 14 bases remaining between them. Germline V gene sequence: CDR1 SEHNR, CDR2 FQNEAQ (reference sequence). This chain's CDR3 is CASSLRPTDVYNEQFF. The CDR3 DNA sequence: TGTGCCAGCAGCTTACGTCCCACGGATGTCTACAATGAGCAGTTCTTC.